One and the same sample provided the 27 T cell receptor beta chains below, sequenced in a study of neoadjuvant anti-PD-1 for oral cavity cancer. The repertoire was sequenced with immunoSEQ multiplex PCR; TCRdb's copy has only in-frame clones and lacks some. The sample has more than 6,500 clones, 65% to 85% seen once. The sequenced sample was PBMCs, obtained before nivolumab (anti-PD-1) treatment. These receptors were taken from a person aged 35-79 years with oral cavity squamous cell carcinoma.

This clone was counted between two and nine times. This chain uses TRBV19 with TRBJ2-1; 10 bases agree with TRBD2. In germline, CDR1 is LNHDA, CDR2 SQIVND (reference sequence). The CDR3 sequence is 15 residues long. Trimming cost V 7 bases and J 0 bases; bases outside gene matches: 3. The CDR3 reads CASTASGGSYNEQFF. The CDR3 coding sequence is TGTGCCAGTACGGCTAGCGGGGGCTCCTACAATGAGCAGTTCTTC.

The chain couples TRBV9 to TRBJ2-7; D possibly corresponds to TRBD1 (6 bases). In germline, CDR1 is SGDLS, CDR2 YYNGEE. This CDR3 comprises 15 residues. V was pared by 3 bases and J by 2 bases, with 15 bases between. The CDR3 DNA follows: TGTGCCAGCAGCGCCAATCCACAGGGAACCTACGAGCAGTACTTC. Encoded protein: CASSANPQGTYEQYF.

This chain joins TRBV5-4 and TRBJ2-1, with a tentative D call TRBD1 (5 bases). This CDR3 has 14 residues. The ends were cut back, 3 bases at V and 4 bases at J, with 11 bases in the middle. CDR1 is SGHNT, CDR2 YYREEE, per germline (reference sequence). CDR3 nucleotides: TGTGCCAGCAGCTCACAACAGGCTTACAATGAGCAGTTCTTC. It encodes CASSSQQAYNEQFF.

The rearrangement links TRBV28 to TRBJ1-2; D uncertain. V shed 3 bases and J shed 4 bases, with 9 bases lying between them. The CDR3 runs to 13 residues. Germline loops: CDR1 MDHEN, CDR2 SYDVKM. CDR3 DNA: TGTGCCAGCAGTTTCCTACGGACCTATGGCTACACCTTC. Amino acids: CASSFLRTYGYTF.

V and J are TRBV9 and TRBJ1-2; D might be TRBD1 (6 bases). The V end was cut by 6 bases, the J end by 2 bases, with 8 bases between. This CDR3 comprises 12 residues. Germline CDR1 SGDLS, CDR2 YYNGEE. The CDR3 here is CASNRVNYGYTF. The CDR3 coding sequence is TGTGCCAGCAACAGGGTGAACTATGGCTACACCTTC.

The chain uses TRBV4-1 and TRBJ1-2; no definite D call. Trimming shortened V by 3 bases and J by 2 bases, and 13 bases separated the two germline ends. Germline V CDR1 and CDR2: MGHRA, YSYEKL. CDR3 length: 15 amino acids. Here the CDR3 DNA reads TGCGCCAGCAGCCAGGACGATACAGTCAACTATGGCTACACCTTC. It translates to CASSQDDTVNYGYTF.

As DNA, the CDR3 is TGTGCCAGCAGCTCGCCGGGCCTTCAAGAGACCCAGTACTTC. The encoded protein is CASSSPGLQETQYF. This chain links TRBV5-4 with TRBJ2-5; D is unclear. Trimming stripped 3 bases from V and 2 bases from J, with 11 bases between. The germline V gene has CDR1 SGHNT and CDR2 YYREEE (reference sequence). The CDR3 consists of 14 residues.

The J gene is TRBJ1-1, the V gene TRBV7-9, with a weak D call TRBD1 (6 bases). V lost 1 base and J lost 0, with 15 bases in between. This CDR3 has 17 amino acids. CDR1 is SEHNR and CDR2 is FQNEAQ in the germline V gene (reference sequence). The CDR3 sequence: CASSLVRGVVMNTEAFF. In DNA form, the CDR3 reads TGTGCCAGCAGCTTAGTTAGGGGGGTCGTCATGAACACTGAAGCTTTCTTT.

This rearrangement joins TRBV4-2 to TRBJ2-1, with TRBD2 matching over 9 bases. Germline-derived CDR1 and CDR2 are LGHNA and YNFKEQ. V was pared by 3 bases and J by 5 bases, with 8 bases of the junction left unmatched. This CDR3 contains 16 residues. CDR3 loop: CASSQAAGGTNNEQFF. CDR3 nucleotides: TGTGCCAGCAGCCAGGCGGCGGGGGGGACCAACAATGAGCAGTTCTTC.

The chain recombines TRBV7-2 with TRBJ1-3; possible D gene TRBD1, 5 bases. The CDR3 length is 17 residues. Trimming removed 5 bases at V and 0 bases at J, with 17 bases between. Germline V CDR1 and CDR2: SGHTA, FQGNSA. CDR3 sequence (DNA): TGTGCCAGCAGCGTAGGCACAGGCCGAAGCTCTGGAAACACCATATATTTT. This gives the protein CASSVGTGRSSGNTIYF.

V gene TRBV18 combines with J gene TRBJ1-1, with D maybe TRBD1 (5 bases). The CDR3 length is 13 residues. Deletions cut 5 bases from V and 4 bases from J, with 11 bases between. Germline V CDR1 and CDR2: KGHSH, LQKENI. This CDR3 is CASSSQASTEAFF. The CDR3 coding sequence is TGTGCCAGCTCATCACAGGCCTCCACTGAAGCTTTCTTT.

The chain carries TRBV7-2 and TRBJ1-2, with 8 bases fitting TRBD1. CDR1 and CDR2 from the germline V gene are SGHTA and FQGNSA. V lost 5 bases to trimming and J lost 7 bases; unmatched junction nucleotides: 9. There are 14 residues in the CDR3. The CDR3 here is CASSPGTGHRGYTF. In DNA form, the CDR3 reads TGTGCCAGCAGCCCGGGGACAGGTCATCGTGGCTACACCTTC.

This clone was found once. The chain uses TRBV4-3 and TRBJ2-4, with a tentative D call TRBD1 (5 bases). The CDR3 runs to 19 residues. Per germline, CDR1 LGHNA and CDR2 YSLEER. Trimming took off 0 bases at V and 0 bases at J, with 18 bases between the two ends. The CDR3 DNA sequence: TGCGCCAGCAGCCAAGATTGGGCAGGGCTCCGTATAGCCAAAAACATTCAGTACTTC. Translated, it gives CASSQDWAGLRIAKNIQYF.

V gene TRBV7-9 combines with J gene TRBJ1-4, with TRBD1 identical over 9 bases. This CDR3 is 15 amino acids long. The germline V gene encodes CDR1 SEHNR and CDR2 FQNEAQ (reference sequence). Germline trimming cut 5 bases from V and 7 bases from J; bases unmatched to any gene: 8. The CDR3 coding sequence is TGTGCCAGCAGCCCTAGGACAGGGGCCGGTGAAAAACTGTTTTTT. Its protein is CASSPRTGAGEKLFF.

The chain is built from TRBV4-3 and TRBJ1-2; possible D gene TRBD1, 6 bases. From germline, CDR1 is LGHNA and CDR2 YSLEER. The V end lost 0 bases, the J end lost 8 bases, and 13 bases lay between the germline ends. The CDR3 sequence is 14 residues long. This chain's CDR3 is CASSQDRGIGGYTF. The CDR3 nucleotides read TGCGCCAGCAGCCAAGACAGGGGAATTGGGGGCTACACCTTC.

The chain recombines TRBV11-2 with TRBJ1-2; 7 positions agree with TRBD1. CDR3 length: 15 residues. J was trimmed by 4 bases and V by 0 bases; bases with no gene match: 5. Germline assignment: CDR1 SGHAT and CDR2 FQNNGV. This chain's CDR3 is CASSLEGGRSYGYTF. The CDR3 DNA follows: TGTGCCAGCAGCTTAGAAGGGGGCCGTAGCTATGGCTACACCTTC. The full variable domain, with the rest looked up from reference TRBV11-2 and TRBJ1-2, is EAGVAQSPRYKIIEKRQSVAFWCNPISGHATLYWYQQILGQGPKLLIQFQNNGVVDDSQLPKDRFSAERLKGVDSTLKIQPAKLEDSAVYLCASSLEGGRSYGYTFGSGTRLTVV.

J is TRBJ2-7 and V is TRBV9, with 8 bases matching TRBD2. Germline CDR1 SGDLS, CDR2 YYNGEE. The length of the CDR3 is 15 residues. After removal of 2 bases from V and 1 base from J, the junction contained 5 bases not matched to a gene. The CDR3 coding sequence is TGTGCCAGCAGCGTTCTAGCGGGTGGATCCTACGAGCAGTACTTC. Protein product: CASSVLAGGSYEQYF.

This clone has a single count. The chain joins TRBV10-1 to TRBJ2-3; D is unresolved. The CDR3 consists of 13 residues. Between the trimmed V and J ends, which lost 0 bases and 6 bases, there was a span of 7 bases. Germline V gives CDR1 WNHNN, CDR2 SYGVQD (reference sequence). In DNA, the CDR3 is TGCGCCAGCAGTGAGTCGCAGGCGGATACGCAGTATTTT. Its protein is CASSESQADTQYF.

The rearrangement joins TRBV5-6 to TRBJ1-1; 7 bases line up with TRBD1. This CDR3 is 16 amino acids long. Germline V CDR1 and CDR2: SGHDT, YYEEEE. J was trimmed by 1 base and V by 3 bases; bases with no gene match: 9. This CDR3 reads CASSSRDSNPNTEAFF. CDR3 bases: TGTGCCAGCAGCTCCCGGGACAGCAACCCGAACACTGAAGCTTTCTTT.

The V and J genes are TRBV9 and TRBJ2-1, with 11 bases fitting TRBD2. This CDR3 has 15 residues. Germline V gene lookup returns CDR1 SGDLS and CDR2 YYNGEE. Trimming removed 4 bases from V and 2 bases from J; junction bases left unmatched: 2. The CDR3 region has the DNA TGTGCCAGCAGCACGGGACTAGCGGCCTACAATGAGCAGTTCTTC. Residues: CASSTGLAAYNEQFF. The full variable domain, completed using reference TRBV9 and TRBJ2-1, is DSGVTQTPKHLITATGQRVTLRCSPRSGDLSVYWYQQSLDQGLQFLIQYYNGEERAKGNILERFSAQQFPDLHSELNLSSLELGDSALYFCASSTGLAAYNEQFFGPGTRLTVL.

The chain combines TRBV27 with TRBJ1-1; D is unclear. CDR3 size: 13 residues. The V gene lost 5 bases and the J gene lost 3 bases, with 10 bases spanning the gap. Germline V gene data show CDR1 as MNHEY and CDR2 as SMNVEV (reference sequence). The CDR3 loop reads CASSRPGDTEAFF. For the CDR3, the DNA is TGTGCCAGCAGTAGACCCGGGGACACTGAAGCTTTCTTT.

This chain uses TRBV4-1 with TRBJ1-3; D remains unclear. Germline V gene sequence: CDR1 MGHRA, CDR2 YSYEKL. V gave up 0 bases and J gave up 2 bases, with 17 bases separating them. CDR3 length: 18 residues. The CDR3 loop is CASSQDYLYRVAGNTIYF. In DNA, the CDR3 is TGCGCCAGCAGCCAAGATTATCTCTATCGTGTAGCTGGAAACACCATATATTTT.

This clone was seen a handful of times. The J gene is TRBJ1-5, the V gene TRBV7-7; 7 nucleotides align to TRBD1. Germline V gene lookup returns CDR1 SSHAT and CDR2 FNYEAQ (reference sequence). This CDR3 is built from 20 residues. V trimming: 3 bases; J trimming: 0 bases; junction bases outside the gene matches: 17. CDR3 region: CASSLDPRDSAIYSNQPQHF. CDR3 DNA sequence: TGTGCCAGCAGCTTGGACCCCCGGGACAGTGCAATATATAGCAATCAGCCCCAGCATTTT.

The chain recombines TRBV7-2 with TRBJ2-5; TRBD1 aligns across 8 bases. J gave up 2 bases and V 3 bases, and 5 bases lay outside the gene matches. The CDR3 is 15 residues long. The germline gives CDR1 SGHTA, CDR2 FQGNSA. The CDR3 sequence is CASSFRQGRQETQYF. The DNA of the CDR3 is TGTGCCAGCAGCTTCCGACAGGGGCGACAAGAGACCCAGTACTTC.

The V call is TRBV5-6, the J call TRBJ2-3; TRBD1 is a possible D gene (7 bases). The CDR3 is 13 amino acids. Germline V CDR1 and CDR2: SGHDT, YYEEEE. V shed 5 bases and J shed 6 bases, with 13 bases lying between them. CDR3 DNA: TGTGCCAGCAGACGGAGGGGGCAGGATACGCAGTATTTT. It codes for CASRRRGQDTQYF.

This clone was counted between two and nine times. The chain couples TRBV7-9 to TRBJ1-1; TRBD1 aligns across 9 bases. Per the germline V gene, CDR1 is SEHNR and CDR2 is FQNEAQ (reference sequence). The CDR3 runs 15 residues. The junction had 9 bases not matched to a gene; V was cut back by 5 bases and J by 5 bases. This CDR3 is CASSLSGDRATEAFF. DNA for the CDR3: TGTGCCAGCAGCCTCAGCGGGGACAGGGCTACTGAAGCTTTCTTT.

This clone was observed a few times. CDR3 in amino acids: CASRGQGAGEKLFF. The CDR3 coding sequence is TGTGCCAGCAGGGGACAGGGGGCCGGTGAAAAACTGTTTTTT. The chain employs TRBV28 and TRBJ1-4; 12 bases match TRBD1. CDR1 and CDR2 (germline): MDHEN, SYDVKM. Losses at the gene ends were 6 bases for V and 7 bases for J; bases not matched to a gene: 3. The CDR3 contains 14 residues. The full variable domain, in which reference TRBV28 and TRBJ1-4 provide the parts outside the CDR3, is DVKVTQSSRYLVKRTGEKVFLECVQDMDHENMFWYRQDPGLGLRLIYFSYDVKMKEKGDIPEGYSVSREKKERFSLILESASTNQTSMYLCASRGQGAGEKLFFGSGTQLSVL.